Below, one T cell receptor (beta chain) is given with its context. Its antigen is undetermined. CDR3 length equals 13 residues. V lost 5 bases and J 9 bases, leaving 14 bases between the germline ends. Germline values: CDR1 SGHAT, CDR2 FQNNGV. This record comes from a study of cytomegalovirus exposure and HLA in healthy donors. The study, taken as a whole, reports: There was a cluster of highly shared sequence variants that was likely a sequencing artifact. Most of the TCR beta V segments (in an earlier analysis) were productive either about 87% or about 30% of the time. Across donors, most TCRs were seen rarely, yet some public ones were widespread.

The PCR employed 60 Vbeta primers together with 13 Jbeta primers. Profiled with immunoSEQ multiplex PCR; TCRdb holds only in-frame clones, not every one. The sample contains about 160,000 clones, around 77% of which appear only once. The chain carries TRBV11-2 and TRBJ1-5, with D perhaps TRBD1 (6 bases). This sequence was found in a man aged 55-75 years in good health and CMV-seronegative. The sequenced sample was PBMCs. Here the CDR3 DNA reads TGTGCCAGCAGCGGGACAACCTCGGGGCCCCAGCATTTT. Protein: CASSGTTSGPQHF.